Below, one T cell receptor (beta chain) is given with its context. Its antigen is currently unknown. The repertoire was sequenced with immunoSEQ multiplex PCR; TCRdb's copy has only in-frame clones and lacks some. This sample has about 150,000 clones; about 90% occur once, and the top ten carry about 3.5%. The data are from a study of T cell responses to AZD1222 COVID-19 vaccine. The CDR3 covers 17 residues. Looked up from germline, CDR1 is SEHNR and CDR2 is FQNEAQ (reference sequence). The ends lost 0 bases at V and 8 bases at J; junction bases unmatched: 11. Study results and caveats: CD4 TCRs covered the whole spike, strongest at regions 160-218 and 743-854. Close to half of all spike-specific TCRs reportedly target regions of the variants that are unmutated. The repertoires were collected only after the peak T cell response. In a largely white British group with more females than males, clonal diversity was possibly underestimated.

The sample consisted of peripheral blood, taken on day 0 of AZD1222 vaccination. The receptor's source is an adult in good health. This rearrangement joins TRBV7-9 to TRBJ2-1; 9 nucleotides line up with TRBD2. The CDR3 here is CASSLAQGGRAFHEQFF. The CDR3 DNA reads TGTGCCAGCAGCTTAGCGCAGGGCGGGAGGGCCTTCCATGAGCAGTTCTTC.